This T cell receptor beta chain was recovered during a study of CD4 T cells in relation to SARS-CoV-2 and coronaviruses. Sequencing used immunoSEQ multiplex PCR; TCRdb keeps in-frame clones, though not all of them. The profile shows around 54,000 clones, under 95% of them singletons. V lost 8 bases to trimming and J lost 2 bases, with 13 bases between them. Germline V gives CDR1 MDHEN, CDR2 SYDVKM. CDR3 length: 14 residues. The source material was naive CD4+ T cells from PBMCs. Subset here: naive CD4+ T cells isolated by negative enrichment. The V gene is TRBV28, the J gene TRBJ1-5, with D maybe TRBD1 (6 bases). This TCR was recovered from an adult with COVID-19. The CDR3 protein is CASSMGGGNQPQHF. In nucleotides, the CDR3 is TGTGCCAGCTCGATGGGGGGCGGCAATCAGCCCCAGCATTTT.